A single sample gave rise to the 16 T cell receptor beta chains below, sequenced in a study of cytomegalovirus exposure and HLA in healthy donors. Clones were sequenced by immunoSEQ multiplex PCR, and TCRdb holds only the in-frame ones, with some missing. The sample includes 130,000 to 150,000 clones, 89% seen only once; the top ten take 9% to 9.5%. Sequenced sample: PBMCs. The receptor set was obtained from a woman aged 18-29 years in good health and CMV-seropositive.

V is TRBV5-1 and J is TRBJ1-3; D is possibly TRBD1 (5 bases). V lost 0 bases to trimming and J lost 0 bases, with 19 bases between them. This CDR3 is built from 19 residues. The germline V gene encodes CDR1 SGHRS and CDR2 YFSETQ. The CDR3 sequence: CASSLARNTGLSSGNTIYF. The CDR3 region has the DNA TGCGCCAGCAGCTTGGCTCGTAATACAGGTTTGAGCTCTGGAAACACCATATATTTT.

The V gene is TRBV27, the J gene TRBJ1-2; D gene ambiguous. The CDR3 covers 14 residues. The V gene's germline CDR1 is MNHEY and CDR2 SMNVEV (reference sequence). V lost 10 bases, J lost 0 bases, and 15 bases lay in between. The CDR3 nucleotides are TGTGCCACCCTCGGTGGGAGATCTAACTATGGCTACACCTTC. This sequence encodes CATLGGRSNYGYTF.

The CDR3 reads CASSVGGIQETQYF. CDR3 nucleotide sequence: TGTGCCAGCAGCGTAGGCGGGATTCAAGAGACCCAGTACTTC. The rearrangement joins TRBV9 to TRBJ2-5, with a possible D match to TRBD2 (6 bases). Germline values: CDR1 SGDLS, CDR2 YYNGEE. CDR3 length: 14 residues. Trimming took off 0 bases at V and 2 bases at J, with 8 bases between the two ends.

The V and J genes are TRBV11-2 and TRBJ1-2; 7 positions match TRBD1. V was pared by 5 bases and J by 4 bases, with 7 bases of the junction left unmatched. There are 14 residues in the CDR3. Per germline, CDR1 SGHAT and CDR2 FQNNGV. The CDR3, as DNA: TGTGCCAGCAGCCCGGGGACAGCGCTCTATGGCTACACCTTC. It specifies CASSPGTALYGYTF.

The chain couples TRBV12-5 to TRBJ2-3; TRBD2 aligns across 13 bases. The CDR3 is made up of 18 amino acids. CDR1 is LGHNT, CDR2 FRNRAP, per germline. V lost 5 bases to trimming and J lost 4 bases; unmatched junction nucleotides: 12. The CDR3 here is CASGTTSGGALTPDTQYF. The CDR3, as DNA: TGTGCTAGTGGTACCACTAGCGGGGGGGCCTTAACGCCAGATACGCAGTATTTT.

The chain is built from TRBV6-1 and TRBJ2-1; 8 bases align to TRBD2. This CDR3 is 17 amino acids long. Trimming removed 4 bases from V and 3 bases from J; junction bases left unmatched: 11. From germline, CDR1 is MNHNS and CDR2 SASEGT. CDR3 in DNA: TGTGCCAGCAGTGCGCCGGCGGGGGGTCCCCTCTACAATGAGCAGTTCTTC. Translation: CASSAPAGGPLYNEQFF.

The V and J genes are TRBV5-6 and TRBJ1-2; 9 positions agree with TRBD1. CDR1 and CDR2 from the germline V gene are SGHDT and YYEEEE. V was clipped by 7 bases and J by 5 bases; unmatched bases: 12. This CDR3 spans 15 amino acids. CDR3 in amino acids: CASVRSTGGLYGYTF. CDR3 in DNA: TGTGCCAGCGTTAGATCGACAGGGGGTTTATATGGCTACACCTTC.

This clone was seen ten or more times. The chain joins TRBV19 to TRBJ1-2, with 7 bases aligning to TRBD1. This CDR3 spans 14 amino acids. V dropped 2 bases and J dropped 0; count of bases not matched to a gene: 0. Germline V gene sequence: CDR1 LNHDA, CDR2 SQIVND (reference sequence). CDR3 DNA: TGTGCCAGTAGTATAACAGGGGCTAACTATGGCTACACCTTC. Its translation is CASSITGANYGYTF.

This chain uses TRBV6-5 with TRBJ2-1; D call uncertain. Deletions cut 7 bases from V and 4 bases from J, with 8 bases between. The CDR3 has 12 amino acids. Per the germline V gene, CDR1 is MNHEY and CDR2 is SVGAGI. The CDR3 nucleotides read TGTGCCAGCACTTCAACTTACAATGAGCAGTTCTTC. It translates to CASTSTYNEQFF.

V gene TRBV5-4 combines with J gene TRBJ2-2; TRBD1 matches at 7 bases. This CDR3 spans 12 amino acids. V lost 8 bases to trimming and J lost 7 bases; unmatched junction nucleotides: 5. CDR1 and CDR2 from the germline V gene are SGHNT and YYREEE (reference sequence). The CDR3: CASKQGNGELFF. CDR3 coding DNA: TGTGCCAGTAAACAGGGGAACGGGGAGCTGTTTTTT.

The chain uses TRBV2 and TRBJ2-1; 13 bases match TRBD2. From germline, CDR1 is SNHLY and CDR2 FYNNEI. V lost 1 base to trimming and J lost 8 bases; unmatched junction nucleotides: 2. The CDR3 runs to 15 residues. The CDR3 coding sequence is TGTGCCAGCAGTGAAGGGACTAGCGGGGGAGATGAGCAGTTCTTC. This sequence encodes CASSEGTSGGDEQFF.

The chain recombines TRBV30 with TRBJ1-2; D is ambiguous. The ends were cut back, 5 bases at V and 3 bases at J, with 16 bases in the middle. CDR3 length: 14 residues. Germline V gene sequence: CDR1 GTSNPN, CDR2 SVGIG (reference sequence). The chain's CDR3 is CAWGLGRTDYGYTF. The CDR3 DNA follows: TGTGCCTGGGGATTGGGGAGGACCGACTATGGCTACACCTTC.

The gene calls are TRBV5-6 and TRBJ2-3; D ambiguous. The germline V and J ends were trimmed by 1 base and 4 bases, with 7 bases remaining between them. The CDR3 loop spans 13 amino acids. Germline V gene sequence: CDR1 SGHDT, CDR2 YYEEEE. CDR3 nucleotides: TGTGCCAGCAGCTTGAGCCCCGCAGATACGCAGTATTTT. Its protein product is CASSLSPADTQYF.

The V and J genes are TRBV5-1 and TRBJ2-7; D unclear. CDR1 and CDR2 (germline): SGHRS, YFSETQ. The length of the CDR3 is 16 residues. Trimming took off 0 bases at V and 6 bases at J, with 19 bases between the two ends. CDR3 sequence reads: CASSLAREIRPGEQYF. The CDR3 DNA reads as TGCGCCAGCAGCTTGGCTCGTGAAATCCGGCCGGGCGAGCAGTACTTC.

The chain couples TRBV2 to TRBJ2-7; no clear D gene. The CDR3 length is 13 residues. V was shortened by 8 bases and J by 0 bases, with 11 bases between the two germline ends. Germline V gene lookup returns CDR1 SNHLY and CDR2 FYNNEI. The CDR3 loop reads CASDLTSSYEQYF. The CDR3 DNA reads as TGTGCCAGCGACTTGACGAGCTCCTACGAGCAGTACTTC.

In this sample, this clone turned up a few times. The chain combines TRBV10-1 with TRBJ2-7; D is perhaps TRBD1 (6 bases). Trimming pared 2 bases from V and 6 bases from J, leaving 8 bases between. The CDR3 covers 12 residues. Looked up from germline, CDR1 is WNHNN and CDR2 is SYGVQD (reference sequence). CDR3 protein: CASSETGPEQYF. DNA for the CDR3: TGCGCCAGCAGTGAGACAGGGCCCGAGCAGTACTTC.